This T cell receptor (beta chain) was sequenced during a study of shared clonotypes between healthy human individuals. Study as a whole: The composition of the donors was a couple of women and a few men aged 18 to 49. CD4 naive and CD4 memory each took three plates per donor, while CD8 naive took two and CD8 memory one.

As to this clone: What it recognizes is unknown.

As defined, naive CD8 cells were CD45RO-negative and positively selected for CCR7, with terminally differentiated effector memory CD45RA+ cells excluded. Execution of the assay was at deep level. The table came from immunoSEQ multiplex PCR; TCRdb's copy has only in-frame clones and leaves some out. This table holds roughly 590,000 clones, around 95% found once. Study-wide results and caveats: Naive CD4 clonotypes were shared across several donors at roughly 5%.

From germline, CDR1 is SGHVS and CDR2 FQNEAQ. The CDR3 sequence is 14 residues long. Trimming cost V 4 bases and J 4 bases; bases outside gene matches: 6. The receptor comes from a woman aged 25-40 years in good health. The sequenced sample was naive CD8+ T cells sorted from blood. V is TRBV7-8 and J is TRBJ1-1; 7 nucleotides match TRBD1. CDR3 coding DNA: TGTGCCAGCAGCTATCAACAGGGGAGCACTGAAGCTTTCTTT. Translating gives CASSYQQGSTEAFF.